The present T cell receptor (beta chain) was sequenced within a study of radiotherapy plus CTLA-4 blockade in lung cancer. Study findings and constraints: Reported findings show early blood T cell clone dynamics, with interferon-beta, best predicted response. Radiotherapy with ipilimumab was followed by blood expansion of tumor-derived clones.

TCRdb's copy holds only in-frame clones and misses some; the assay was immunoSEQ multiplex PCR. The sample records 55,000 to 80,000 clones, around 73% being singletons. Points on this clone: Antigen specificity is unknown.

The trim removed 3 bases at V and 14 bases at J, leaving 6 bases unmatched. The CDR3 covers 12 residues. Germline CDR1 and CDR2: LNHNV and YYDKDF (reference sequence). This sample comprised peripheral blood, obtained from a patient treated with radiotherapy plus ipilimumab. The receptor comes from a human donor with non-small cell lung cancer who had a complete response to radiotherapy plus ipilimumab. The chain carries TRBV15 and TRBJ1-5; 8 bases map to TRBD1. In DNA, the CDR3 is TGTGCCACCAGCAGCTCGTTGGGACAGGAGCATTTT. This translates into CATSSSLGQEHF.